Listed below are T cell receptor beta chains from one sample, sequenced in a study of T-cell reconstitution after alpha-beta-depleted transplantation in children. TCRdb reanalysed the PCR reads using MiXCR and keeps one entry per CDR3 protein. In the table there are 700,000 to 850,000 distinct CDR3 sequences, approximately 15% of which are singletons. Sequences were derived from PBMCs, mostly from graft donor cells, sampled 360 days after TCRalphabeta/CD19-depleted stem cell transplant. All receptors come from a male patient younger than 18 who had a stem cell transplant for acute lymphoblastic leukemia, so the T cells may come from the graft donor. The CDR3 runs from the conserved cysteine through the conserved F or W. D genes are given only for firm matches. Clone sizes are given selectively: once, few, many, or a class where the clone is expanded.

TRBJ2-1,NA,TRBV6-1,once,CASKGNGPLNEQFF,TGTGCCAGCAAGGGTAACGGGCCACTTAATGAGCAGTTCTTC
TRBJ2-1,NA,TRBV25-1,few,CASSERRGEQFF,TGTGCCAGCAGTGAACGGAGGGGTGAGCAGTTCTTC
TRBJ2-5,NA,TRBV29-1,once,CSVAVSGKQETQYF,TGCAGCGTTGCGGTTAGCGGAAAACAAGAGACCCAGTACTTC
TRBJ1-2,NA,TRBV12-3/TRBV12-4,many,CASSLAVTAYGYTF,TGTGCCAGCAGTTTAGCGGTGACAGCCTATGGCTACACCTTC
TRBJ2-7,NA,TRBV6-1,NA,CASSKPGTTHYEQYF,TGTGCCAGCAGCAAACCCGGGACAACCCATTACGAGCAGTACTTC
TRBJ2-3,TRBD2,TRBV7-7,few,CASTKGLSGRSTDTQYF,TGTGCCAGCACCAAGGGGCTTAGCGGGAGGAGCACAGATACGCAGTATTTT
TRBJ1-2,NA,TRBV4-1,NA,CASSQVWRGRDYGYTF,TGCGCCAGCAGCCAAGTCTGGAGAGGGCGTGACTATGGCTACACCTTC
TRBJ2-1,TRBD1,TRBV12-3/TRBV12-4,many,CASSRDSGNEQFF,TGTGCCAGCAGCCGGGACAGCGGTAATGAGCAGTTCTTC
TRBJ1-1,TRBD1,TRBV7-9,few,CASSLTGGGRAFF,TGTGCCAGCAGCTTAACAGGGGGCGGTCGGGCTTTCTTT
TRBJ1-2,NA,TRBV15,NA,CATSRDPRPTYGYTF,TGTGCCACCAGCAGAGACCCACGGCCAACCTATGGCTACACCTTC
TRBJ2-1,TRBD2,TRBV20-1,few,CSARPGLANEQFF,TGCAGTGCTAGACCCGGACTAGCCAATGAGCAGTTCTTC
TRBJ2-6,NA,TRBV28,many,CASSPRRFSGANVLTF,TGTGCCAGCAGTCCCCGACGGTTCTCTGGGGCCAACGTCCTGACTTTC
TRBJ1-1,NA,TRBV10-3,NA,CAIRARRWGGSGAFF,TGTGCCATCAGGGCGAGGCGTTGGGGGGGGAGTGGAGCTTTCTTT
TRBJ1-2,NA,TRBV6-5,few,CASSRGYTF,TGTGCCAGCAGTCGGGGCTACACCTTC
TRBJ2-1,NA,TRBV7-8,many,CASRPRLLMVQFF,TGTGCCAGCAGACCACGCCTCCTAATGGTGCAGTTCTTC
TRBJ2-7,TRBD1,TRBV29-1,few,CSANRGSEQYF,TGCAGCGCGAACAGGGGTTCCGAGCAGTACTTC
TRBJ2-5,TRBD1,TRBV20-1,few,CSARQPNRGTRGTQYF,TGCAGTGCTAGACAACCAAACAGGGGGACGAGGGGGACCCAGTACTTC
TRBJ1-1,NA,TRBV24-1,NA,CATSASGGRNTEAFF,TGTGCCACCAGTGCCTCGGGAGGGCGGAACACTGAAGCTTTCTTT
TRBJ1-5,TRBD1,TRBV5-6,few,CASSWGTGAESNQPQHF,TGTGCCAGCAGCTGGGGGACAGGGGCAGAAAGCAATCAGCCCCAGCATTTT
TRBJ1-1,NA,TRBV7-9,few,CASSARGRGTEAFF,TGTGCCAGCAGCGCGCGAGGACGGGGGACTGAAGCTTTCTTT
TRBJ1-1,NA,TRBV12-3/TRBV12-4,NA,CASSSSGRVNTEAFF,TGTGCCAGCAGTTCCTCAGGGAGAGTGAACACTGAAGCTTTCTTT
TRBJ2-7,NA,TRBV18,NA,CASSRDSRSSYEQYF,TGTGCCAGCTCACGGGACTCCAGGAGCTCCTACGAGCAGTACTTC
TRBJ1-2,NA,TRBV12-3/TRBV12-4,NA,CASILGGGYTF,NA
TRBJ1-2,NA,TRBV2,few,CASNPGPTNYGYTF,TGTGCCAGCAATCCCGGGCCAACTAACTATGGCTACACCTTC
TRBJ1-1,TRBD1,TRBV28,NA,CASSLAGGATEAFF,TGTGCCAGCAGTTTAGCAGGGGGCGCAACTGAAGCTTTCTTT
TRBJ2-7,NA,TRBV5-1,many,CASRGGTPSGEQYF,TGCGCCAGCAGAGGAGGGACCCCCTCGGGGGAGCAGTACTTC
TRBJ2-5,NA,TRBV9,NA,CASSAEGDPQETQYF,TGTGCCAGCAGCGCCGAAGGGGACCCCCAAGAGACCCAGTACTTC
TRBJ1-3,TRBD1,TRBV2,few,CASSGDRSSGNTIYF,TGTGCCAGCAGTGGGGACAGGAGTTCTGGAAACACCATATATTTT
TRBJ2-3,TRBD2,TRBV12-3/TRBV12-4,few,CASRTSGSGDTQYF,TGTGCCAGCAGGACTAGCGGGAGCGGCGATACGCAGTATTTT
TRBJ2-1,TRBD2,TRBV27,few,CASSLFPGTRAYNEQFF,TGTGCCAGCAGTTTATTTCCCGGGACTAGGGCCTACAATGAGCAGTTCTTC
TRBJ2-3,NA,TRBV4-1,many,CASSQDVEDTQYF,TGCGCCAGCAGCCAAGATGTGGAAGATACGCAGTATTTT
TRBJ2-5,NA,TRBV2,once,CASGPLSRAYQETQYF,TGTGCCAGCGGACCTCTCTCACGGGCCTATCAAGAGACCCAGTACTTC
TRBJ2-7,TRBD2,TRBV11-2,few,CASSLVLLAGRDGYEQYF,TGTGCCAGCAGCTTAGTTTTGCTAGCGGGTAGGGATGGCTACGAGCAGTACTTC
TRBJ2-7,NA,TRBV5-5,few,CASSWDGSYEQYF,TGTGCCAGCAGCTGGGACGGTTCCTACGAGCAGTACTTC
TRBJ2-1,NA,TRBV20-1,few,CIIQGPHNEQFF,TGCATTATACAGGGTCCCCACAATGAGCAGTTCTTC
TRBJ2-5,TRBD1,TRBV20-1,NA,CSAPGQVQETQYF,TGCAGTGCTCCCGGACAGGTCCAAGAGACCCAGTACTTC
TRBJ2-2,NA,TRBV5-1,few,CASSLGTLRSGELFF,TGCGCCAGCAGCTTGGGGACCCTCAGGTCAGGGGAGCTGTTTTTT
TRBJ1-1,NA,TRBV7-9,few,CASSLAGGFVDTEAFF,TGTGCCAGCAGCTTAGCGGGGGGGTTTGTCGACACTGAAGCTTTCTTT
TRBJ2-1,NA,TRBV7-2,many,CASSWAGNYNEQFF,TGTGCCAGCAGCTGGGCGGGGAACTACAATGAGCAGTTCTTC
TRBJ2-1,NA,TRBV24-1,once,CATSRALDGGQFF,TGTGCCACCAGTCGCGCCCTCGATGGGGGGCAGTTCTTC
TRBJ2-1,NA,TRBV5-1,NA,CASYRDNSYNEQFF,TGCGCCAGCTACCGGGATAATAGTTACAATGAGCAGTTCTTC
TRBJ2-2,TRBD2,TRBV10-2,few,CASGRAETGELFF,TGCGCCAGCGGGAGGGCCGAGACCGGGGAGCTGTTTTTT
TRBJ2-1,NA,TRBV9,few,CASSPPSRGALNEQFF,TGTGCCAGCAGCCCCCCTAGCCGGGGAGCCCTCAATGAGCAGTTCTTC
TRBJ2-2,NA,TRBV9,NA,CASSVGGVAGELFF,TGTGCCAGCAGCGTAGGAGGGGTGGCCGGGGAGCTGTTTTTT
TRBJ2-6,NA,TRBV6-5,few,CASSYPPGQMTGANVLTF,TGTGCCAGCAGTTATCCGCCAGGCCAGATGACTGGGGCCAACGTCCTGACTTTC
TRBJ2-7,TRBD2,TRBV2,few,CASSEGLASEQYF,TGTGCCAGCAGTGAGGGACTAGCATCCGAGCAGTACTTC
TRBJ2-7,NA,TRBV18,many,CASSPRGDHEQYF,TGTGCCAGCTCACCTCGAGGGGACCACGAGCAGTACTTC
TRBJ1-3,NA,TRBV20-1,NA,CSARDGSSGNTIYF,TGCAGTGCTAGAGACGGCAGCTCTGGAAACACCATATATTTT
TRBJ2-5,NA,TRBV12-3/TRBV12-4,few,CASRAVEGQETQYF,TGTGCCAGCAGGGCCGTTGAAGGGCAAGAGACCCAGTACTTC